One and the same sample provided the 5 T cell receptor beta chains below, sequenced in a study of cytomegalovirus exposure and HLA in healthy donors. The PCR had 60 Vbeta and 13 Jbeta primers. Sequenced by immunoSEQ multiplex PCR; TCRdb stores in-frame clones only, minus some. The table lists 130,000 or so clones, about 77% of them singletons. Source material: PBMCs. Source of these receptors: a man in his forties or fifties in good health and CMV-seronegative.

The CDR3 region has the DNA TGTGCCACCTCCAAAGCATGGGGACTGGGTTACAATGAGCAGTTCTTC. It translates to CATSKAWGLGYNEQFF. The chain recombines TRBV6-4 with TRBJ2-1; D possibly corresponds to TRBD2 (6 bases). Trimming cost V 10 bases and J 4 bases, with 23 bases left between them. The length of the CDR3 is 16 residues. Germline V gene data show CDR1 as MRHNA and CDR2 as SNTAGT.

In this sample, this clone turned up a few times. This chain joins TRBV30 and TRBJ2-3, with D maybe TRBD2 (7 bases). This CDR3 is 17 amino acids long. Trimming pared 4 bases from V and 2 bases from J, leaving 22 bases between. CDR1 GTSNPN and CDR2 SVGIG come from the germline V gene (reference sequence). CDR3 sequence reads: CAWKEGGVRGDTDTQYF. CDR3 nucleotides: TGTGCCTGGAAAGAGGGAGGGGTTAGGGGGGACACAGATACGCAGTATTTT.

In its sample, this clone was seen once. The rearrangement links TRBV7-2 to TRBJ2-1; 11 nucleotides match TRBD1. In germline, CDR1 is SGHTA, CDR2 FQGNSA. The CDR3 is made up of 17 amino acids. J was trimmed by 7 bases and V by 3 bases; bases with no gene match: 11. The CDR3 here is CASSFRTGGATANEQFF. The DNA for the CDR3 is TGTGCCAGCAGCTTCCGGACAGGGGGCGCCACGGCGAATGAGCAGTTCTTC.

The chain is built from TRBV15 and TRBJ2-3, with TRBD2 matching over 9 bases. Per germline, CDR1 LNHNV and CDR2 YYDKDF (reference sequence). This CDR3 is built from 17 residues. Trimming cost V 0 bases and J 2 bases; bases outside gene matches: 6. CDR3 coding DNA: TGTGCCACCAGCAGAGAATCGGCGGGAGGGCCCACAGATACGCAGTATTTT. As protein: CATSRESAGGPTDTQYF.

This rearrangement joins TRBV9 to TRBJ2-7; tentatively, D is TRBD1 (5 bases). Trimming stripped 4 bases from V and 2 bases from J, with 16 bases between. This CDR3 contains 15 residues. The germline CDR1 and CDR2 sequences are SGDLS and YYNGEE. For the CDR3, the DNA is TGTGCCAGCAGCTCCATTGCGTCAGGGCCCTACGAGCAGTACTTC. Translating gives CASSSIASGPYEQYF.